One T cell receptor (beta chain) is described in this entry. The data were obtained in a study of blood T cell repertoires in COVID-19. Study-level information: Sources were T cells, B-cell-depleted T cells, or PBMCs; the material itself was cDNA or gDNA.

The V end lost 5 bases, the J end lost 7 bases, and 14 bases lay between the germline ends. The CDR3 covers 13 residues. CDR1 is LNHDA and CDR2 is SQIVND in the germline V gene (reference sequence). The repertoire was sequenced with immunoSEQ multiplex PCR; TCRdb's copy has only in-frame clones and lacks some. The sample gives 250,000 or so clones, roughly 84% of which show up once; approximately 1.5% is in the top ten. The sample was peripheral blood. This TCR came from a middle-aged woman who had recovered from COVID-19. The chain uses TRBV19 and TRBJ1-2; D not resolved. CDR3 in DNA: TGTGCCAGTAGTCCTAGGGCCGGAGGTGGCTACACCTTC. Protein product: CASSPRAGGGYTF. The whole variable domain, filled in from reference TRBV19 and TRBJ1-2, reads DGGITQSPKYLFRKEGQNVTLSCEQNLNHDAMYWYRQDPGQGLRLIYYSQIVNDFQKGDIAEGYSVSREKKESFPLTVTSAQKNPTAFYLCASSPRAGGGYTFGSGTRLTVV.